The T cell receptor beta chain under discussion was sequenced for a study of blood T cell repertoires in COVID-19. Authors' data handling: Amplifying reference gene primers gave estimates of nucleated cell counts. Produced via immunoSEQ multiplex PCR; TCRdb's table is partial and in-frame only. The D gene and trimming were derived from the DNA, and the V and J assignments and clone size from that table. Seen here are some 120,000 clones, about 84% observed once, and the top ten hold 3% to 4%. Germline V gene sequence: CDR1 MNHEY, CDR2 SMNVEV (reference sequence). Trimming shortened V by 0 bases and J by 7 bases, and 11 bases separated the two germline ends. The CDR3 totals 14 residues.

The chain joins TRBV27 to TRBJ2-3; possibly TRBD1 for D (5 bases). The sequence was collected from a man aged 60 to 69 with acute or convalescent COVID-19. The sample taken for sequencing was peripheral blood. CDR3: CASSLSRTLHTQYF. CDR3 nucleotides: TGTGCCAGCAGTTTATCCCGGACACTACATACGCAGTATTTT.